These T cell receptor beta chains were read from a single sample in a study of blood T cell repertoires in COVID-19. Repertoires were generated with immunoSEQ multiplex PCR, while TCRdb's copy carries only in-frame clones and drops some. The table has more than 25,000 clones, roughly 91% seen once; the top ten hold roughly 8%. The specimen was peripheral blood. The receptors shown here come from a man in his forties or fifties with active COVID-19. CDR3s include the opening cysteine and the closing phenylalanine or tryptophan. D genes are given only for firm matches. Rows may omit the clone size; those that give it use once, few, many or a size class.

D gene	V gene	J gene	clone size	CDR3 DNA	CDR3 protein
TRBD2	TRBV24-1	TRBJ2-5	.	TGTGCCACCAGTGATACCCTAAGCGGGAGGGCCATCTCCAAAGAGACCCAGTACTTC	CATSDTLSGRAISKETQYF
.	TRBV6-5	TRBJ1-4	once	TGTGCCAGCAGTTACTCGAGTCAGGAAAATGAAAAACTGTTTTTT	CASSYSSQENEKLFF
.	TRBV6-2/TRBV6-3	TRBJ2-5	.	TGTGCCAGCAGCCGTGATCGGAGGGCGGGAGAGACCCAGTACTTC	CASSRDRRAGETQYF
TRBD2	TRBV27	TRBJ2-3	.	TGTGCCAGCTCGCCCCCACTAGCGGGGGACACAGATACGCAGTATTTT	CASSPPLAGDTDTQYF
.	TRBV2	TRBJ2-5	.	TGTGCCAGCAGCTTTAAAGAGACCCAGTACTTC	CASSFKETQYF
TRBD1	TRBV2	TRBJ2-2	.	TGTGCCAGTACCGGGACAGGGGGCACCGGGGAGCTGTTTTTT	CASTGTGGTGELFF
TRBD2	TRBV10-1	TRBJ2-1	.	TGCGCCAGCGGGACTAGCGGGAGCGATGAGCAGTTCTTC	CASGTSGSDEQFF
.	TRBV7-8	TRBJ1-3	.	TGTGCCAGCAGCACAGGGATCTCCTCTGGAAACACCATATATTTT	CASSTGISSGNTIYF
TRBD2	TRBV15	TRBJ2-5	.	TGTGCCACCAGCAGGGACCTAGTCGAAGGACTAGACTTCCAAGAGACCCAGTACTTC	CATSRDLVEGLDFQETQYF
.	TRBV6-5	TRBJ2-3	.	TGTGCCAGCAGTTACAGGACAGGAGGGACAGATACGCAGTATTTT	CASSYRTGGTDTQYF
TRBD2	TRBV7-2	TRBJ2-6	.	TGTGCCAGCAGCCCTCCGGGACTAGGGATCTCTGGGGCCAACGTCCTGACTTTC	CASSPPGLGISGANVLTF
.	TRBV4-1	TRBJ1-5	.	TGCGCCAGCAGCCAGGGACTGAGCAATCAGCCCCAGCATTTT	CASSQGLSNQPQHF
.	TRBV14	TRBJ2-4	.	TGTGCCAGCACCCAAGGGTTCGGCAAAAACATTCAGTACTTC	CASTQGFGKNIQYF
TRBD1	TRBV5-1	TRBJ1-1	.	TGCGCCAGCAGCTCCTACAGGGGCGGACCGAACACTGAAGCTTTCTTT	CASSSYRGGPNTEAFF
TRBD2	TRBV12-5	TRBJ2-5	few	TGTGCTAGTGGTTTGGTTCTAGCGGGGGCCTTCATAGAGACCCAGTACTTC	CASGLVLAGAFIETQYF
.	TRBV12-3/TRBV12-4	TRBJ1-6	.	TGTGCCAGCAGCAACAAATATAATTCACCCCTCCACTTT	CASSNKYNSPLHF
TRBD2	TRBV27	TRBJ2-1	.	TGTGCCAGCGGAACGGGGACTAGCGGAAATGAGCAGTTCTTC	CASGTGTSGNEQFF
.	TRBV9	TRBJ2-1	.	TGTGCCAGCAGCGTAGACGAAGGGGAGGTACGCTCCTACAATGAGCAGTTCTTC	CASSVDEGEVRSYNEQFF
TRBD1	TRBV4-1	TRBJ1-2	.	TGCGCCAGCAGCCCGCCAATTGGGCAGGGGGCGCTTGGCTACACCTTC	CASSPPIGQGALGYTF
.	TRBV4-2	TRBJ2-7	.	TGTGCCAGCAGCCCCGGTACAGGGCCTGACGAGCAGTACTTC	CASSPGTGPDEQYF
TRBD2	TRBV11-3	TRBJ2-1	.	TGTGCCAGCAGCTTAGATAGCGGGAGCAACTATGAGCAGTTCTTC	CASSLDSGSNYEQFF
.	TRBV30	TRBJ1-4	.	TGTGCCTGGACTGCGGGGAGGGAGTTGTTTTTT	CAWTAGRELFF
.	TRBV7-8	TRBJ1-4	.	TGTGCCAGCAGCTTAGACAGGGTGCAGACTAATGAAAAACTGTTTTTT	CASSLDRVQTNEKLFF
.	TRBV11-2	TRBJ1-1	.	TGTGCCAGCAGCTTTACAGGGTGGAGCACTGAAGCTTTCTTT	CASSFTGWSTEAFF
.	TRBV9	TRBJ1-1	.	TGTGCCAGCAGCGTTGACTTAAAGAACACTGAAGCTTTCTTT	CASSVDLKNTEAFF
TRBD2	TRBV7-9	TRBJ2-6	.	TGTGCCAGCAGCCCCTTAGCGGGAGGGAGGTCTGGGGCCAACGTCCTGACTTTC	CASSPLAGGRSGANVLTF
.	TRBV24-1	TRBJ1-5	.	TGTGCCACCTCTGGAGGGGCCCAACCATATCAGCCCCAGCATTTT	CATSGGAQPYQPQHF
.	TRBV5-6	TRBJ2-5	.	TGTGCCAGCAGCTTGTGGGAGGAAGAGACCCAGTACTTC	CASSLWEEETQYF
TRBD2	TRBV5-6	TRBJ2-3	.	TGTGCCAGCAGCTTGGAGGTTAGCGGGGGGGCAAAAGATACGCAGTATTTT	CASSLEVSGGAKDTQYF
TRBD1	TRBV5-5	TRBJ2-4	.	TGTGCCAGCAGCTTTGGGGGCGCAGGGGGTGGCATTCAGTACTTC	CASSFGGAGGGIQYF
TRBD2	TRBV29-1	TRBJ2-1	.	TGCAGCGTTGAAGACGCAATTTCGGGGGGATCCAATGAGCAGTTCTTC	CSVEDAISGGSNEQFF
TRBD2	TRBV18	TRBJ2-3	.	TGTGCCAGCTCACCCGGGAGGGCCGAAGCAGATACGCAGTATTTT	CASSPGRAEADTQYF
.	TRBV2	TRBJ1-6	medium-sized	TGTGCCAGCAGTGAGAGGGCGGACCCTAATTCACCCCTCCACTTT	CASSERADPNSPLHF
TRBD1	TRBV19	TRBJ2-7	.	TGTGCCAGTAGTATAGGGACAGGGGGCGAGCAGTACTTC	CASSIGTGGEQYF
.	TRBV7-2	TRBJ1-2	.	TGTGCCAGCAGCCGCGGAACAGGGTGGGAGGGTGGCTACACCTTC	CASSRGTGWEGGYTF
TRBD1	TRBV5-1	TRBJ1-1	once	TGCGCCAGCAGCGGACGGACAGGGGGAATTGAAGCTTTCTTT	CASSGRTGGIEAFF
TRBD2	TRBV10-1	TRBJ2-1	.	TGCGCCAGCAGTGAGTCAGGGGGACTAGCGGACAATGAGCAGTTCTTC	CASSESGGLADNEQFF
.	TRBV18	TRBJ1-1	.	TGTGCCAGCTCACCAACCAGGGGGAACACTGAAGCTTTCTTT	CASSPTRGNTEAFF
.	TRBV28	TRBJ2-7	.	TGTGCCAGCAGTGCTAGACTAATAATCTACGAGCAGTACTTC	CASSARLIIYEQYF
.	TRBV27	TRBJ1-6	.	TGTGCCAGCAGTCGCTTCCAGACACTCAGCTCCTATAATTCACCCCTCCACTTT	CASSRFQTLSSYNSPLHF
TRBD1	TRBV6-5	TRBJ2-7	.	TGTGCCAGCAGTATACAGGGGACCTACGAGCAGTACTTC	CASSIQGTYEQYF
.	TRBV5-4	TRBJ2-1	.	TGTGCCAGCAGCTTGGGACAGGTCATTGAGCAGTTCTTC	CASSLGQVIEQFF
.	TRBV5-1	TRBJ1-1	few	TGCGCCAGCAGCACGGCGGGCAGGACCCGGTGGGACACTGAAGCTTTCTTT	CASSTAGRTRWDTEAFF
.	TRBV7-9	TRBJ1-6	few	TGTGCCAGCAGCTTCGGGACTTCGAATTCACCCCTCCACTTT	CASSFGTSNSPLHF
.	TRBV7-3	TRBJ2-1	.	TGTGCCAGCAGCTTAAGCCCCACCATTGAGGGTGGCGAGCAGTTCTTC	CASSLSPTIEGGEQFF
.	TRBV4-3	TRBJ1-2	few	TGCGCCAGCAGCCAAGGAGCGAACTATGGCTACACCTTC	CASSQGANYGYTF
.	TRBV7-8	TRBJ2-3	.	TGTGCCAGCAGCTTAGTTACCTCTAGGGGTACAGATACGCAGTATTTT	CASSLVTSRGTDTQYF
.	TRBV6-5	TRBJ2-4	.	TGTGCCAGCAGTCCAAACAGGGTCGTCAAAAACATTCAGTACTTC	CASSPNRVVKNIQYF
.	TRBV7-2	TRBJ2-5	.	TGTGCCAGCAGCCCCGGACAGAGACAAGAGACCCAGTACTTC	CASSPGQRQETQYF
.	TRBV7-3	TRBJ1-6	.	TGTGCCAGCAGCTCGGGGATTTATAATTCACCCCTCCACTTT	CASSSGIYNSPLHF
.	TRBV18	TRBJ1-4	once	TGTGCCAGCTCACGGGACGGAGGGAATGAAAAACTGTTTTTT	CASSRDGGNEKLFF
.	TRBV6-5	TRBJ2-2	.	TGTGCCAGCAGAAGGGACACGAACACCGGGGAGCTGTTTTTT	CASRRDTNTGELFF
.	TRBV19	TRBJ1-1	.	TGTGCCAGTAGTCGGCGGGGGATCACTGAAGCTTTCTTT	CASSRRGITEAFF
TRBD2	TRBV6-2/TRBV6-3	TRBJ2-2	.	TGTGCCAGCAGCGAGAGCGGGAGGGCCTTCACCGGGGAGCTGTTTTTT	CASSESGRAFTGELFF
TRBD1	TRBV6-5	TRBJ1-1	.	TGTGCCAGCAGTTACCTGACAGGGGGCAGCACTGAAGCTTTCTTT	CASSYLTGGSTEAFF
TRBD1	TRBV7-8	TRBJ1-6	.	TGTGCCAGCAGTTATCGAAACTACAGGGGAGGTTCCTATAATTCACCCCTCCACTTT	CASSYRNYRGGSYNSPLHF
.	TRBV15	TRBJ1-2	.	TGTGCCACCAGCAGAGGAAATCCTCTTTCAGCTAACTATGGCTACACCTTC	CATSRGNPLSANYGYTF
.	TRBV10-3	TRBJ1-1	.	TGTGCCATCGCAGGGGCCCCCTTGAACACTGAAGCTTTCTTT	CAIAGAPLNTEAFF
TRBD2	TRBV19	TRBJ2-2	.	TGTGCCACTGGGACAGCAACTAGCGGGAGGGGGACCGGGGAGCTGTTTTTT	CATGTATSGRGTGELFF